Included here is one T cell receptor (beta chain) sequence, with context. Sequence at one end of the junction differs from germline and may be a read error. The data were obtained in a study of T cell changes during pregnancy in multiple sclerosis. CDR3 length equals 15 residues. CDR1 and CDR2 from the germline V gene are SSHAT and FNYEAQ (reference sequence). Assay: immunoSEQ multiplex PCR; the TCRdb copy retains only in-frame clones and omits some. Found here are tens of thousands of clones, approximately 92% of them singletons; the top ten hold around 0.16%. The sample consisted of CD4+ T cells from peripheral blood mononuclear cells, taken after pregnancy. The chain employs TRBV7-7 and TRBJ2-5; TRBD1 agrees at 10 bases. This receptor was obtained from a female donor in good health, enrolled as a control in a pregnancy study. CDR3 in amino acids: CASSLGTGDQETQYF. The CDR3 DNA reads as TGTGCTAGCAGCTTAGGGACAGGGGATCAAGAGACCCAGTACTTC.